These 13 T cell receptor beta chains were sequenced from one sample in a study of blood T cell repertoires in COVID-19. TCRdb keeps only in-frame clones here, not all; method: immunoSEQ multiplex PCR. Counted here are 65,000 to 85,000 clones, approximately 92% occurring once; the ten biggest clones make up about 8.1%. The sequenced sample consisted of peripheral blood. The receptor set was obtained from a man aged 50-59 years with active COVID-19.

This clone was seen more than once but under ten times. The chain couples TRBV6-2 or TRBV6-3 to TRBJ1-2, with a weak D call TRBD1 (6 bases). Between the trimmed V and J ends, which lost 6 bases and 1 base, there was a span of 9 bases. This CDR3 has 13 amino acids. Germline V gives CDR1 MNHEY, CDR2 SVGEGT. CDR3: CASSLDSNYGYTF. The CDR3 DNA sequence: TGTGCCAGCAGCCTGGACAGTAACTATGGCTACACCTTC.

The rearrangement joins TRBV7-8 to TRBJ2-1; 7 nucleotides align to TRBD2. The CDR3 is 16 residues long. Per germline, CDR1 SGHVS and CDR2 FQNEAQ. Trimming removed 5 bases from V and 5 bases from J; junction bases left unmatched: 12. CDR3 loop: CASSPGWMTSHNEQFF. CDR3 DNA sequence: TGTGCCAGCAGCCCCGGGTGGATGACTAGCCACAATGAGCAGTTCTTC.

The gene calls are TRBV27 and TRBJ2-1; 9 bases fit TRBD2. The CDR3 has 16 amino acids. Looked up from germline, CDR1 is MNHEY and CDR2 is SMNVEV (reference sequence). The V segment lost 7 bases and the J segment 6 bases; nucleotides outside the gene matches: 13. CDR3 loop: CASTYAGLAGSNEQFF. The CDR3 nucleotides are TGTGCCAGCACCTACGCTGGGCTAGCGGGGAGCAATGAGCAGTTCTTC.

The chain is built from TRBV7-9 and TRBJ1-2; 8 bases line up with TRBD1. V shed 0 bases, J shed 7 bases, and the junction held 10 bases outside the gene matches. CDR3 size: 16 residues. The V gene's germline CDR1 is SEHNR and CDR2 FQNEAQ (reference sequence). The CDR3 reads CASSLASGQDLGGYTF. CDR3 DNA: TGTGCCAGCAGCTTAGCCTCGGGACAGGATTTGGGTGGCTACACCTTC.

This clone was counted once. The V gene is TRBV5-4, the J gene TRBJ2-5; a weak D match, TRBD1 (7 bases). V was pared by 4 bases and J by 7 bases, with 17 bases between. The CDR3 spans 14 residues. Per the germline V gene, CDR1 is SGHNT and CDR2 is YYREEE (reference sequence). CDR3 coding DNA: TGTGCCAGCAGCACTGGACAGGTGGAGGGGACCCAGTACTTC. This codes for CASSTGQVEGTQYF.

The V and J genes are TRBV6-5 and TRBJ1-2; 7 bases are a match to TRBD1. The junction had 4 bases not matched to a gene; V was cut back by 7 bases and J by 2 bases. Germline CDR1 reads MNHEY; CDR2 reads SVGAGI. The CDR3 length is 13 residues. The CDR3 nucleotides are TGTGCCAGCAAGGGACAGAGCAACTATGGCTACACCTTC. It yields the protein CASKGQSNYGYTF.

The chain recombines TRBV9 with TRBJ1-5, with D possibly being TRBD1 (5 bases). Germline CDR1 and CDR2: SGDLS and YYNGEE. CDR3 length: 14 amino acids. V was trimmed by 0 bases and J by 6 bases, leaving 10 bases between them. CDR3 in amino acids: CASSVGQGGQPQHF. CDR3 in DNA: TGTGCCAGCAGCGTAGGTCAGGGAGGTCAGCCCCAGCATTTT.

This clone was seen just once. This sequence joins TRBV4-2 and TRBJ1-2, with 8 bases matching TRBD1. The CDR3 sequence is 17 residues long. The V and J ends lost 1 base and 3 bases, in that order; junction bases with no gene match: 10. From germline, CDR1 is LGHNA and CDR2 YNFKEQ. CDR3 nucleotide sequence: TGTGCCAGCAGCCAAGGGTTATATACAGGGGGGGACTATGGCTACACCTTC. This codes for CASSQGLYTGGDYGYTF.

J is TRBJ2-1 and V is TRBV27; TRBD2 might be the D (7 bases). This CDR3 has 17 amino acids. Per germline, CDR1 MNHEY and CDR2 SMNVEV (reference sequence). V dropped 5 bases and J dropped 2 bases, with 19 bases sitting between them. The CDR3 loop reads CASSILRGGTTYNEQFF. The CDR3 DNA reads as TGTGCCAGCAGTATCCTCCGGGGAGGGACAACCTACAATGAGCAGTTCTTC.

The rearrangement links TRBV5-1 to TRBJ2-3; 7 bases are a match to TRBD1. Per germline, CDR1 SGHRS and CDR2 YFSETQ. The CDR3 is 15 residues long. After removal of 2 bases from V and 0 bases from J, the junction contained 3 bases not matched to a gene. As DNA, the CDR3 is TGCGCCAGCAGCTTAGGGACAGCTAGCACAGATACGCAGTATTTT. It translates to CASSLGTASTDTQYF.

The chain combines TRBV19 with TRBJ1-3; tentatively, D is TRBD1 (5 bases). CDR3 size: 15 residues. The V gene lost 5 bases and the J gene lost 3 bases, with 14 bases spanning the gap. Germline V gene data show CDR1 as LNHDA and CDR2 as SQIVND (reference sequence). CDR3: CASSSQRGFGNTIYF. For the CDR3, the DNA is TGTGCCAGTAGTTCTCAACGGGGGTTTGGAAACACCATATATTTT.

The rearrangement uses TRBV7-2 and TRBJ2-5; 8 bases map to TRBD2. This CDR3 is built from 15 residues. The germline gives CDR1 SGHTA, CDR2 FQGNSA. J lost 4 bases, V lost 5 bases, and 9 bases had no gene match. CDR3 DNA: TGTGCCAGCAGCACCTCCGGGGGGGGAGGAGAGACCCAGTACTTC. Amino acids: CASSTSGGGGETQYF.

The chain combines TRBV5-1 with TRBJ1-6, with TRBD1 matching over 12 bases. Trimming removed 3 bases from V and 3 bases from J; junction bases left unmatched: 4. The CDR3 contains 17 residues. Looked up from germline, CDR1 is SGHRS and CDR2 is YFSETQ. In nucleotides, the CDR3 is TGCGCCAGCAGCTCTGGGACAGGGGGCATCTATAATTCACCCCTCCACTTT. The encoded protein is CASSSGTGGIYNSPLHF.